This T cell receptor delta chain was documented in a study of Vδ1+ human thymocytes. RNA was extracted from the cells and then reverse transcribed. Multiplex PCR used pooled V-gene forward primers and a constant-region reverse primer to amplify CDR3s. With CATT, TCRdb re-called clones from the multiplex PCR reads. Of 54,000 or so delta-chain clones listed, about a sixth are singletons. The CDR3 length is 18 residues. Trimming stripped 2 bases from V and 4 bases from J, with 23 bases between. Per the germline V gene, CDR1 is TSWWSYY and CDR2 is QGS. Whole-study findings and limits: Thymic TRG and TRD repertoires appeared highly polyclonal, with Gaussian CDR3 length distributions.

This clone was detected only a few times. Antigen unknown. The source is a boy under three years old who had congenital heart surgery. The sample consisted of Vdelta1+ gamma-delta thymocytes from the thymus. Specified subset: FACS-sorted CD3+ TCRalphabeta- TCRVdelta1+ TCRVdelta2- thymocytes. The chain links TRDV1 to TRDJ1, with TRDD3 as a possible D gene (6 bases). CDR3 protein: CALGEKSSRYVLGDKLIF. In DNA, the CDR3 is TGTGCTCTTGGGGAAAAATCGAGCCGATACGTACTGGGCGATAAACTCATCTTT.